The next 32 T cell receptor beta chains were all read from a single sample in a study of prognosis after radiotherapy for stage I lung cancer. It was by two-round multiplex PCR that TCR beta CDR3 was amplified from genomic DNA. Primers specific to each TRBV and TRBJ gene were used in first-round PCR. TCRdb recomputed calls from the multiplex PCR reads with MiXCR, one row per CDR3 protein. The repertoire holds around 20,000 distinct CDR3 sequences, with approximately 42% as singletons. The material sequenced was PBMCs, taken before or after stereotactic body radiation therapy (not recorded which). These receptors all stem from a donor over 45 with non-small cell lung cancer.

The gene calls are TRBV18 and TRBJ2-6; TRBD1 aligns across 11 bases. This CDR3 has 18 amino acids. After removal of 3 bases from V and 4 bases from J, the junction contained 8 bases not matched to a gene. Germline assignment: CDR1 KGHSH and CDR2 LQKENI. The CDR3 nucleotides read TGTGCCAGCTCACCGCAAGGGACAGGGGGTTTGGGGGCCAACGTCCTGACTTTC. Residues: CASSPQGTGGLGANVLTF. The full variable domain, its missing parts supplied by reference TRBV18 and TRBJ2-6, is NAGVMQNPRHLVRRRGQEARLRCSPMKGHSHVYWYRQLPEEGLKFMVYLQKENIIDESGMPKERFSAEFPKEGPSILRIQQVVRGDSAAYFCASSPQGTGGLGANVLTFGAGSRLTVL.

The chain is built from TRBV5-1 and TRBJ2-3, with D possibly being TRBD1 (5 bases). The CDR3 is made up of 16 amino acids. Trimming took 0 bases from V and 9 from J, leaving 20 bases between them. Germline V gene data show CDR1 as SGHRS and CDR2 as YFSETQ. The CDR3 region is CASSLAFDSRSATQYF. CDR3 sequence (DNA): TGCGCCAGCAGCTTGGCCTTCGACAGCCGGAGTGCGACGCAGTATTTT. Full variable domain (remainder filled in from reference TRBV5-1 and TRBJ2-3): KAGVTQTPRYLIKTRGQQVTLSCSPISGHRSVSWYQQTPGQGLQFLFEYFSETQRNKGNFPGRFSGRQFSNSRSEMNVSTLELGDSALYLCASSLAFDSRSATQYFGPGTRLTVL.

In this sample, this clonotype turned up many times. The V gene is TRBV7-9, the J gene TRBJ2-7; 14 bases are shared with TRBD2. Germline trimming cut 5 bases from V and 6 bases from J; bases unmatched to any gene: 3. This CDR3 is built from 14 residues. Looked up from germline, CDR1 is SEHNR and CDR2 is FQNEAQ (reference sequence). The CDR3 here is CASSTGLAGGEQYF. CDR3 bases: TGTGCCAGCAGCACCGGACTAGCGGGAGGCGAGCAGTACTTC.

This clonotype was counted at least ten times. The chain employs TRBV7-9 and TRBJ2-1, with D perhaps TRBD2 (6 bases). CDR3 length: 12 amino acids. V was pared by 6 bases and J by 8 bases, with 11 bases between. Germline assignment: CDR1 SEHNR and CDR2 FQNEAQ (reference sequence). The CDR3 DNA reads as TGTGCCAGCAGATATTCGGGAGATGAGCAGTTCTTC. Translated, it gives CASRYSGDEQFF.

This rearrangement joins TRBV7-2 to TRBJ2-1; 13 bases align to TRBD2. This CDR3 region has 19 residues. CDR1 is SGHTA, CDR2 FQGNSA, per germline. V lost 0 bases and J lost 0; bases outside the gene matches: 5. The CDR3 sequence is CASSLATRTSGSSYNEQFF. The CDR3 coding sequence is TGTGCCAGCAGCTTAGCAACACGGACTAGCGGGAGCTCCTACAATGAGCAGTTCTTC.

The chain has TRBV12-5 and TRBJ1-5, with D uncertain. Looked up from germline, CDR1 is LGHNT and CDR2 is FRNRAP. The CDR3 is 13 amino acids. Trimming removed 5 bases from V and 9 bases from J, with 14 bases in between. CDR3 DNA sequence: TGTGCTAGTGGTCGAACCTCAGAGGGGCCCCAGCATTTT. Translation: CASGRTSEGPQHF.

In this sample, this clonotype turned up many times. The genes are TRBV7-9 and TRBJ1-6, with TRBD1 identical over 7 bases. CDR3 length: 14 residues. In germline, CDR1 is SEHNR, CDR2 FQNEAQ (reference sequence). Unmatched junction bases numbered 2, after V lost 3 bases and J lost 6 bases. CDR3 nucleotides: TGTGCCAGCAGCTTCACAGGGGCTAATTCACCCCTCCACTTT. Translation gives CASSFTGANSPLHF.

This clonotype was observed many times. The chain couples TRBV5-4 to TRBJ2-1, with TRBD2 identical over 7 bases. The CDR3 is 16 amino acids. Germline values: CDR1 SGHNT, CDR2 YYREEE (reference sequence). J was trimmed by 4 bases and V by 4 bases; bases with no gene match: 11. The CDR3 protein is CASSTGGSAAYNEQFF. CDR3 bases: TGTGCCAGCAGCACCGGCGGGAGCGCGGCATACAATGAGCAGTTCTTC.

Concerning this clonotype: Mismatch with germline at one junction end may stem from a read error. The gene calls are TRBV6-2 or TRBV6-3 and TRBJ2-2; 9 positions agree with TRBD1. CDR3 length equals 15 residues. The germline CDR1 and CDR2 sequences are MNHEY and SVGEGT. The CDR3, as DNA: TGTGCCAGCAGTGGGGGACAGGGCTCCACCGTGGAGCTGTTTTTT. This gives the protein CASSGGQGSTVELFF.

This clonotype was seen repeatedly, ten times or more. J is TRBJ1-5 and V is TRBV10-3; TRBD1 agrees at 10 bases. J was trimmed by 7 bases and V by 0 bases; bases with no gene match: 3. The germline CDR1 and CDR2 sequences are ENHRY and SYGVKD. The length of the CDR3 is 15 residues. This chain's CDR3 is CAISESTGGIQPQHF. CDR3 DNA: TGTGCCATCAGTGAGTCGACAGGGGGCATCCAGCCCCAGCATTTT.

This clonotype showed up just a few times. The J gene is TRBJ2-7, the V gene TRBV4-1; 9 nucleotides agree with TRBD1. The trim removed 0 bases at V and 1 base at J, leaving 10 bases unmatched. This CDR3 is 18 amino acids long. Germline-derived CDR1 and CDR2 are MGHRA and YSYEKL. The DNA for the CDR3 is TGCGCCAGCAGCCAAGATAGATCGGGACAGGGTCTATCCTACGAGCAGTACTTC. This gives the protein CASSQDRSGQGLSYEQYF.

The count of this clonotype is one. The chain joins TRBV12-3 or TRBV12-4 to TRBJ1-1; unclear D gene. CDR3 length: 12 amino acids. The germline V and J ends were trimmed by 5 bases and 3 bases, with 7 bases remaining between them. DNA of the CDR3: TGTGCCAGCAGTGGAGGTGACACTGAAGCTTTCTTT. Its protein product is CASSGGDTEAFF.

This clonotype was found a few times. This chain connects TRBV10-3 to TRBJ2-3; TRBD2 agrees at 12 bases. CDR1 is ENHRY, CDR2 SYGVKD, per germline. Trimming removed 11 bases from V and 3 bases from J; junction bases left unmatched: 21. This CDR3 comprises 19 residues. DNA of the CDR3: TGTGCCGCTAACGGAAGACCGGGACTAGCGGGTGGGCGTACAGATACGCAGTATTTT. Amino acids: CAANGRPGLAGGRTDTQYF.

The genes are TRBV20-1 and TRBJ2-5; 9 bases map to TRBD2. This CDR3 region has 15 residues. Germline V gene lookup returns CDR1 DFQATT and CDR2 SNEGSKA (reference sequence). With V trimmed by 3 bases and J by 5 bases, 10 bases remained unmatched. In DNA form, the CDR3 reads TGCAGTGCTAGCGGTGGTAGCGGGAGTTATGAGACCCAGTACTTC. Residues: CSASGGSGSYETQYF.

Concerning this clonotype itself: Mismatch with germline at one junction end may stem from a read error. This chain connects TRBV7-3 to TRBJ2-7; TRBD1 or TRBD2 may be the D gene (5 bases each). CDR1 and CDR2 (germline): SGHTA, FQGTGA. The CDR3 is 15 amino acids. The CDR3 protein is CVSSPTGTPRGEQYF. The CDR3 coding sequence is TGTGTCAGCAGCCCAACCGGGACCCCACGTGGCGAGCAGTACTTC.

Many counts were recorded for this clonotype. This sequence joins TRBV15 and TRBJ1-2; D uncertain. The CDR3 runs to 15 residues. V was pared by 1 base and J by 6 bases, with 15 bases between. Germline CDR1 LNHNV, CDR2 YYDKDF (reference sequence). The CDR3 loop is CATSRGAGSMDGYTF. CDR3 DNA: TGTGCCACCAGCAGAGGAGCCGGGTCCATGGATGGCTACACCTTC.

The J gene is TRBJ2-1, the V gene TRBV24-1, with a tentative D call TRBD2 (5 bases). CDR3 length equals 13 residues. Germline V CDR1 and CDR2: KGHDR, SFDVKD. V was shortened by 6 bases and J by 7 bases, with 12 bases between the two germline ends. This CDR3 is CATSREQQNEQFF. CDR3 nucleotides: TGTGCCACCAGTCGGGAACAGCAAAATGAGCAGTTCTTC.

This clonotype was picked up many times. The chain employs TRBV6-1 and TRBJ2-7; 7 bases map to TRBD2. V lost 5 bases and J lost 0; bases outside the gene matches: 7. The CDR3 length is 15 residues. Germline V gives CDR1 MNHNS, CDR2 SASEGT. This CDR3 is CASSKSSGLSYEQYF. The CDR3 coding sequence is TGTGCCAGCAGTAAATCTAGCGGACTCTCCTACGAGCAGTACTTC.

This clonotype occurred many times. V usage is TRBV6-2 or TRBV6-3 and J usage is TRBJ1-2, with 11 bases that match TRBD1. Germline lookup yields CDR1 MNHEY and CDR2 SVGEGT. The CDR3 contains 16 residues. The J segment lost 6 bases and the V segment lost 4 bases, leaving 10 bases of the junction unmatched. This CDR3 is CASSSETRTGGDGYTF. In nucleotides, the CDR3 is TGTGCCAGCAGTTCCGAGACCAGGACAGGGGGCGATGGCTACACCTTC.

This clonotype has a count of ten or more. The V call is TRBV11-3, the J call TRBJ2-7, with D perhaps TRBD2 (6 bases). Germline CDR1 SGHNT, CDR2 YENEEA. This CDR3 has 13 amino acids. The V end lost 5 bases, the J end lost 4 bases, and 12 bases lay between the germline ends. The CDR3 DNA reads TGTGCCAGCAGCCCGGGAGCCGGGTACGAGCAGTACTTC. This gives the protein CASSPGAGYEQYF.

The table lists this clonotype with many counts. The CDR3 is CASSILGGSPTGELFF. DNA for the CDR3: TGTGCCAGTAGTATTTTGGGGGGCTCCCCCACCGGGGAGCTGTTTTTT. The chain links TRBV19 to TRBJ2-2; D could derive from TRBD1 or TRBD2 (6 bases each). In germline, CDR1 is LNHDA, CDR2 SQIVND (reference sequence). The V end lost 3 bases, the J end lost 4 bases, and 15 bases lay between the germline ends. This CDR3 region has 16 residues.

The rearrangement joins TRBV20-1 to TRBJ2-1; a possible D gene is TRBD2 (7 bases). The length of the CDR3 is 12 residues. V gave up 6 bases and J gave up 9 bases, with 15 bases separating them. Looked up from germline, CDR1 is DFQATT and CDR2 is SNEGSKA (reference sequence). The DNA for the CDR3 is TGCAGTGCACTCGGTCGGGGGGCTGAGCAGTTCTTC. Its protein product is CSALGRGAEQFF.

This CDR3 is CASILYMGSYEQYF. The DNA for the CDR3 is TGTGCCAGCATCCTGTACATGGGCTCCTACGAGCAGTACTTC. V usage is TRBV3-1 and J usage is TRBJ2-7; D gene ambiguous. V lost 7 bases and J lost 0, with 13 bases in between. This CDR3 comprises 14 residues. Per germline, CDR1 LGHDT and CDR2 YNNKEL (reference sequence).

This clonotype has a count of ten or more. The chain links TRBV5-1 to TRBJ1-1, with no clear D. Germline CDR1 and CDR2: SGHRS and YFSETQ. The CDR3 totals 13 residues. Trimming took 3 bases from V and 5 from J, leaving 11 bases between them. The CDR3 DNA reads TGCGCCAGCAGCTCGGAGGGTGGTACTGAAGCTTTCTTT. Its protein product is CASSSEGGTEAFF.

The chain carries TRBV20-1 and TRBJ1-2, with a possible D match to TRBD1 (5 bases). CDR1 is DFQATT, CDR2 SNEGSKA, per germline (reference sequence). The V end lost 2 bases, the J end lost 4 bases, and 14 bases lay between the germline ends. The CDR3 consists of 14 residues. CDR3 residues: CSARRKGEGYGYTF. CDR3 coding DNA: TGCAGTGCTAGAAGAAAAGGGGAGGGCTATGGCTACACCTTC.

Only a few counts were recorded for this clonotype. A much larger clone lies one base from this, so it may be a read error. V gene TRBV5-4 combines with J gene TRBJ1-2; D is unresolved. Germline V gene sequence: CDR1 SGHNT, CDR2 YYREEE (reference sequence). This CDR3 has 15 residues. The ends were cut back, 0 bases at V and 4 bases at J, with 13 bases in the middle. CDR3 DNA: TGTGCCAGCAGCTTGGGCAATCCTCACCTCTATGGCTACACCTTC. It codes for CASSLGNPHLYGYTF.

This clonotype was seen a few times. Here the CDR3 reads CASSGGTSGGGPADTQYF. CDR3 nucleotide sequence: TGTGCCAGCAGTGGGGGGACTAGCGGGGGCGGCCCCGCAGATACGCAGTATTTT. The V gene is TRBV2, the J gene TRBJ2-3; the match to TRBD2 covers 14 bases. There are 18 residues in the CDR3. The V and J ends lost 4 bases and 4 bases, in that order; junction bases with no gene match: 10. CDR1 is SNHLY and CDR2 is FYNNEI in the germline V gene.

The chain links TRBV29-1 to TRBJ1-2; 9 nucleotides align to TRBD1. CDR1 and CDR2 (germline): SQVTM, ANQGSEA. V lost 3 bases, J lost 4 bases, and 6 bases stayed unmatched. The CDR3 runs 14 residues. The chain's CDR3 is CSVDTWDRAYGYTF. The CDR3 DNA is TGCAGCGTTGATACTTGGGACAGGGCCTATGGCTACACCTTC.

Remarks on this clonotype: A read error is possible here, since a much larger clone lies one base away. The gene calls are TRBV6-2 or TRBV6-3 and TRBJ2-5; 12 bases line up with TRBD2. The CDR3 contains 15 residues. V lost 7 bases, J lost 5 bases, and 8 bases stayed unmatched. Germline V CDR1 and CDR2: MNHEY, SVGEGT. CDR3 coding DNA: TGTGCCAGCATAAGACTAGCGGGAGTTTGGGAGACCCAGTACTTC. Translation gives CASIRLAGVWETQYF.

A single count supports this clonotype. A read error may produce the germline difference seen at one junction end. The CDR3 DNA is TGTGCCAGCAGCTTATGGAGACAGATGAACGCTGAAGCTTTCTTT. Its translation: CASSLWRQMNAEAFF. This chain uses TRBV7-9 with TRBJ1-1; weak D call: TRBD1 (5 bases). Germline V gives CDR1 SEHNR, CDR2 FQNEAQ (reference sequence). CDR3 length equals 15 residues.

This clonotype showed up just a few times. The rearrangement links TRBV27 to TRBJ1-1, with 7 bases matching TRBD1. The V and J ends lost 6 bases and 5 bases, in that order; junction bases with no gene match: 12. The CDR3 loop spans 15 amino acids. CDR1 is MNHEY, CDR2 SMNVEV, per germline (reference sequence). CDR3 protein: CASSQGRRGQTEAFF. The CDR3 region has the DNA TGTGCCAGCAGCCAGGGGAGGAGGGGGCAAACTGAAGCTTTCTTT.

The genes are TRBV10-3 and TRBJ2-1; D possibly corresponds to TRBD2 (5 bases). Trimming stripped 6 bases from V and 8 bases from J, with 26 bases between. CDR1 and CDR2 from the germline V gene are ENHRY and SYGVKD. CDR3 length: 17 residues. The CDR3 DNA reads TGTGCCATCAGCCCTCGACTATCGGGTATCGTTAAGGATGAGCAGTTCTTC. Its translation is CAISPRLSGIVKDEQFF.